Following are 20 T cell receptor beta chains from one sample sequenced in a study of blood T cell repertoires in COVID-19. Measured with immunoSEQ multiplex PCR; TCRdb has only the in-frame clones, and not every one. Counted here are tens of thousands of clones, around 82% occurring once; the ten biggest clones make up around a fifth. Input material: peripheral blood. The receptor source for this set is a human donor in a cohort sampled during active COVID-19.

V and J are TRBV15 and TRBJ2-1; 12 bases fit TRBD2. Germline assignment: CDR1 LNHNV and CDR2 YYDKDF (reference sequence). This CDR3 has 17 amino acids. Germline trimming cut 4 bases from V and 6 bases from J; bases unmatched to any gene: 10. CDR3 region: CATSKSKTSGGPNEQFF. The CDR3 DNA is TGTGCCACCAGCAAATCCAAGACTAGCGGGGGCCCCAATGAGCAGTTCTTC.

The CDR3 region is CASTTLSGGSGDTQYF. In nucleotides, the CDR3 is TGCGCCAGCACCACCCTTAGCGGGGGAAGTGGAGATACGCAGTATTTT. The chain joins TRBV5-1 to TRBJ2-3, with 9 bases identical to TRBD2. This CDR3 is built from 16 residues. The V gene end was trimmed by 6 bases and the J gene end by 5 bases; junction bases not matched to a gene: 13. Germline V gene data show CDR1 as SGHRS and CDR2 as YFSETQ.

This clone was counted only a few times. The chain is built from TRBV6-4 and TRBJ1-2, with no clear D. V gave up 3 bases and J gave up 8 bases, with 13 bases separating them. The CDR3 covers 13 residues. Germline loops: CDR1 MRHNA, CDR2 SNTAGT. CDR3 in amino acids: CASSEGSGRGYTF. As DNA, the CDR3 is TGTGCCAGCAGTGAAGGAAGCGGGCGAGGCTACACCTTC.

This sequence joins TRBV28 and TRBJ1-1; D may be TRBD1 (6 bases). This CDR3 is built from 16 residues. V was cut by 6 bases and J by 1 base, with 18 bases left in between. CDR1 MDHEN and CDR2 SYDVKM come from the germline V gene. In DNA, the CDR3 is TGTGCCAGCAGCCCCCGAATTGGGGGCAGGAACACTGAAGCTTTCTTT. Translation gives CASSPRIGGRNTEAFF.

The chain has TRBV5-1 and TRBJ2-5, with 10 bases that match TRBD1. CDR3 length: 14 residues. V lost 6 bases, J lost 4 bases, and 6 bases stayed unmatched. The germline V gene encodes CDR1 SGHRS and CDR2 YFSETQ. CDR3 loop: CASTRGQGIETQYF. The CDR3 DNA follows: TGCGCCAGCACCCGGGGACAGGGGATAGAGACCCAGTACTTC.

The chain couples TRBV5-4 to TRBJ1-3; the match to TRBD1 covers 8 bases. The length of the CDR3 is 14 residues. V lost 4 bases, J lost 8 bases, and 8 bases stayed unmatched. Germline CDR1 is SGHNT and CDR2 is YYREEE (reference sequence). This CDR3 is CASSPDRGLDTIYF. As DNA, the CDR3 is TGTGCCAGCAGCCCTGACAGGGGATTAGACACCATATATTTT.

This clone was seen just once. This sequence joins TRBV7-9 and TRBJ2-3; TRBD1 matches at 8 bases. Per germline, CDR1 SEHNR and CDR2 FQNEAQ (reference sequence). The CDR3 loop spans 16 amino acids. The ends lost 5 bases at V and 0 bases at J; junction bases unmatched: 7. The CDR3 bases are TGTGCCAGCAGCCTGACGGACAGGGACAGCACAGATACGCAGTATTTT. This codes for CASSLTDRDSTDTQYF.

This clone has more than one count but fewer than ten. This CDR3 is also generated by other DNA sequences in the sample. The CDR3 nucleotides are TGTGCCAGCAGCTTAACGGGGGGCACTGAAGCTTTCTTT. Amino acids: CASSLTGGTEAFF. This chain uses TRBV7-8 with TRBJ1-1, with D maybe TRBD1 (5 bases). This CDR3 has 13 residues. V was cut by 2 bases and J by 4 bases, with 8 bases left in between. Germline CDR1 reads SGHVS; CDR2 reads FQNEAQ.

The CDR3 region is CASSAGDRGYEQYF. DNA for the CDR3: TGTGCCAGCAGTGCCGGGGACAGGGGATACGAGCAGTACTTC. The V and J genes are TRBV27 and TRBJ2-7, with TRBD1 matching 10 bases. J lost 4 bases, V lost 5 bases, and 5 bases had no gene match. CDR3 length equals 14 residues. The germline CDR1 and CDR2 sequences are MNHEY and SMNVEV (reference sequence).

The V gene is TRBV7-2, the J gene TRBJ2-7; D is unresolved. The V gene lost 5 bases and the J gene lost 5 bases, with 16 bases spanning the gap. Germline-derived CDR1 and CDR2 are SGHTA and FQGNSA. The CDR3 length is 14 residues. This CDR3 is CASSGPSSWDEQYF. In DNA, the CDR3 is TGTGCCAGCAGCGGGCCATCGTCCTGGGACGAGCAGTACTTC.

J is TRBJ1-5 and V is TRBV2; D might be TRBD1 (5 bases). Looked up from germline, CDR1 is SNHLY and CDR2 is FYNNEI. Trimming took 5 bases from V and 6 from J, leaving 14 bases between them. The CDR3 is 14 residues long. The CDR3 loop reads CASSITGGSQPQHF. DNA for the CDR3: TGTGCCAGCAGTATCACGGGGGGAAGTCAGCCCCAGCATTTT.

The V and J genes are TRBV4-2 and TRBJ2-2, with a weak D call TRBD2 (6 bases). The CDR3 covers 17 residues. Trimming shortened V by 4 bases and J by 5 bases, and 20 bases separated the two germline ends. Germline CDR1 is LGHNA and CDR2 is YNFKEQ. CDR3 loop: CASSLLPQGAGTGELFF. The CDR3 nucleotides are TGTGCCAGCAGCCTCCTACCCCAGGGCGCGGGGACCGGGGAGCTGTTTTTT.

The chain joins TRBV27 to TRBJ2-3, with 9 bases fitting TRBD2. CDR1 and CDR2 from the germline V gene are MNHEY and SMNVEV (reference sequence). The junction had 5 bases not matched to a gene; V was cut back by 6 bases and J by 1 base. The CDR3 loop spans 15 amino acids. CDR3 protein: CASSSPSGGTDTQYF. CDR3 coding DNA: TGTGCCAGCAGCTCACCTAGCGGGGGCACAGATACGCAGTATTTT.

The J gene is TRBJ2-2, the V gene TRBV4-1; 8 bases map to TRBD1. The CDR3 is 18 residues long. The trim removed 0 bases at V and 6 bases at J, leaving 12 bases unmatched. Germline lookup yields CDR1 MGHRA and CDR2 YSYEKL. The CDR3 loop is CASSQDERPGGASGELFF. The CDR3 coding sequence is TGCGCCAGCAGCCAAGATGAAAGGCCAGGGGGCGCTTCCGGGGAGCTGTTTTTT.

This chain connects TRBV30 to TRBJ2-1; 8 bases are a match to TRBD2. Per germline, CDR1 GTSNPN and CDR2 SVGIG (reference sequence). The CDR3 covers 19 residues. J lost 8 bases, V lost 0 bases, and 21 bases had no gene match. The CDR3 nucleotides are TGTGCCTGGAGTGTAGAGTTAGGTACTAGCGGTTTCTCTGTCCATGAGCAGTTCTTC. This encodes CAWSVELGTSGFSVHEQFF.

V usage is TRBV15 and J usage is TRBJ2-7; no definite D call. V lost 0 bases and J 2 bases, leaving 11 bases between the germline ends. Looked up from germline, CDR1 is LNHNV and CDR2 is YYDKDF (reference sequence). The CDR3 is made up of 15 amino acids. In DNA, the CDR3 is TGTGCCACCAGCAGAGATTTGGCCAGAACCTACGAGCAGTACTTC. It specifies CATSRDLARTYEQYF. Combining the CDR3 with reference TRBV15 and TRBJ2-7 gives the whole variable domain DAMVIQNPRYQVTQFGKPVTLSCSQTLNHNVMYWYQQKSSQAPKLLFHYYDKDFNNEADTPDNFQSRRPNTSFCFLDIRSPGLGDTAMYLCATSRDLARTYEQYFGPGTRLTVT.

DNA of the CDR3: TGTGCCAGCAGCCAGACAGGGGTTGGCTACGAGCAGTACTTC. This gives the protein CASSQTGVGYEQYF. The chain uses TRBV3-1 (or the pseudogene TRBV3-2) and TRBJ2-7; 8 bases map to TRBD1. Per germline, CDR1 LGHDT and CDR2 YNNKEL (reference sequence). The CDR3 consists of 14 residues. The ends lost 3 bases at V and 3 bases at J; junction bases unmatched: 4.

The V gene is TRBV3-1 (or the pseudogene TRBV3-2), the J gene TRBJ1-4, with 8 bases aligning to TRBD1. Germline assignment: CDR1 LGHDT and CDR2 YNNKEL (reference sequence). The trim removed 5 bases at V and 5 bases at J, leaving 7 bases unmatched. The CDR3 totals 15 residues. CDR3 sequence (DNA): TGTGCCAGCAGCTTCCACAGGGGGGGAAATGAAAAACTGTTTTTT. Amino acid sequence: CASSFHRGGNEKLFF.

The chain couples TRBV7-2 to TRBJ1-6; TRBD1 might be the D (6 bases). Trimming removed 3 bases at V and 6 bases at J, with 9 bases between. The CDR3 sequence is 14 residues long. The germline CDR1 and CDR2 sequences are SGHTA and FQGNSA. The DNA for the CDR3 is TGTGCCAGCAGCTTTGGACAGCGTAATTCACCCCTCCACTTT. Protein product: CASSFGQRNSPLHF.

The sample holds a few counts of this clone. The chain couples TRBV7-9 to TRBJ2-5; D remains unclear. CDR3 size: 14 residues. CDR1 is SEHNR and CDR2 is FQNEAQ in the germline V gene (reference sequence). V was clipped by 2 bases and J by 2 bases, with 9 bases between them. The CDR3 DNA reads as TGTGCCAGCAGCTTATTGTACAAACAAGAGACCCAGTACTTC. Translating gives CASSLLYKQETQYF.